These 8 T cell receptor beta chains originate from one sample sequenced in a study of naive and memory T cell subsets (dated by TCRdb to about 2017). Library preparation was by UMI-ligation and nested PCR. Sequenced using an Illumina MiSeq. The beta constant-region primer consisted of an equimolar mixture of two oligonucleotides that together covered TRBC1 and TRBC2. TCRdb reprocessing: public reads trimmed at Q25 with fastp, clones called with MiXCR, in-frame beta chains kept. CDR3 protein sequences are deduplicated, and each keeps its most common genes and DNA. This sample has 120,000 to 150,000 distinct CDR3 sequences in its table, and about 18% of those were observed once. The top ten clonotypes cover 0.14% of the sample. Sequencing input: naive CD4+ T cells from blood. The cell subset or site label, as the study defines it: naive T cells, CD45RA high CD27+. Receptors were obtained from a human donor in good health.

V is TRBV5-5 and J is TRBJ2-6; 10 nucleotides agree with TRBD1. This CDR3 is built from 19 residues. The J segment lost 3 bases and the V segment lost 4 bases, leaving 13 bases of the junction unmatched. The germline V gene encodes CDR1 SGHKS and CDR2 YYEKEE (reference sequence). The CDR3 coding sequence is TGTGCCAGCAGCCATACCCCGGGACAGGGGTCGGGTGGGGCCAACGTCCTGACTTTC. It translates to CASSHTPGQGSGGANVLTF.

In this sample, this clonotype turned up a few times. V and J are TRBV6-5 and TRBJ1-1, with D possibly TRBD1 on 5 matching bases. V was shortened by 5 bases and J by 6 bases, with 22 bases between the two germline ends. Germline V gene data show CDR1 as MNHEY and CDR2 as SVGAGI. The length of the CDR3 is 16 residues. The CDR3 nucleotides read TGTGCCAGCAGTCGTTACTCTGGGACGGCGTCCTCTGAAGCTTTCTTT. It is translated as CASSRYSGTASSEAFF.

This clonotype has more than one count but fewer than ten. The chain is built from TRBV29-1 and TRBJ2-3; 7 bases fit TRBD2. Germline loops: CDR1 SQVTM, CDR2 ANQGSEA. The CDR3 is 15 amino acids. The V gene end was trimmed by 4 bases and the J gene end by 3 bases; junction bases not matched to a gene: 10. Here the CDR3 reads CSVGERDGGTDTQYF. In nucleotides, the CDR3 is TGCAGCGTTGGGGAGCGGGACGGTGGGACAGATACGCAGTATTTT.

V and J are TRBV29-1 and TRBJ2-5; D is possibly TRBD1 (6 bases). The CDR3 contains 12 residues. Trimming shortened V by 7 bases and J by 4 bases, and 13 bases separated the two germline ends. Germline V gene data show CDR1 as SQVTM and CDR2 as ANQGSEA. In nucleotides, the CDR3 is TGCAGCGGCGAAACAGGGCGAGAGACCCAGTACTTC. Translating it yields CSGETGRETQYF.

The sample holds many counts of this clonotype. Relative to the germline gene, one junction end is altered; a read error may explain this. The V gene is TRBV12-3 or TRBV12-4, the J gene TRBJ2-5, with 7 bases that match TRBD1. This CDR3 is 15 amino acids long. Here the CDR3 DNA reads TGTGCCAGCAGGTTAGGGGACAGTGTACAAGAGACCCAGTACTTC. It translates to CASRLGDSVQETQYF.

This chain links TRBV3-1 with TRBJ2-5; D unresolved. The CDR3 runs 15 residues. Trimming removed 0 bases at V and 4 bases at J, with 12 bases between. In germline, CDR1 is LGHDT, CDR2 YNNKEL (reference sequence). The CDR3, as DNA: TGTGCCAGCAGCCAAGATGCAACACCTTTAGAGACCCAGTACTTC. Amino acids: CASSQDATPLETQYF.

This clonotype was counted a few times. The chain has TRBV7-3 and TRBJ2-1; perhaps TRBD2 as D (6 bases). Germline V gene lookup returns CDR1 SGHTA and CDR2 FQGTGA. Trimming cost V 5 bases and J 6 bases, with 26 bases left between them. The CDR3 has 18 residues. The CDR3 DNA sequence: TGTGCCAGCAGCCTCTACCCCACGACTAGTTTGTTGGGCAATGAGCAGTTCTTC. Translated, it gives CASSLYPTTSLLGNEQFF.

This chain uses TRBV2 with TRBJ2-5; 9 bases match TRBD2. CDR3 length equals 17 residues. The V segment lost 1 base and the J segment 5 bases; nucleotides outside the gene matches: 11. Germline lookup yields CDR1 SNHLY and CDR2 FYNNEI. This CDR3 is CASSEVRRGRAWETQYF. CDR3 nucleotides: TGTGCCAGCAGTGAAGTACGGCGCGGGAGGGCATGGGAGACCCAGTACTTC.